The present entry profiles one T cell receptor beta chain with its context. Its target is not known. This entry comes from a study of T cells in localized non-small cell lung cancer. Whole-study results and caveats: Uninvolved adjacent lung showed peak T cell clonality, exceeding tumor. Higher blood T cell density tracked longer overall survival. Because researchers sequenced only one region of the tumor, heterogeneity is still possible.

Sequencing was performed with immunoSEQ multiplex PCR; in TCRdb, only in-frame clones are kept and a portion is missing. The sample yields tens of thousands of clones, around 93% seen once. The CDR3 extends over 16 amino acids. The ends lost 2 bases at V and 1 base at J; junction bases unmatched: 4. CDR1 is SGHNT, CDR2 YYREEE, per germline (reference sequence). The chain uses TRBV5-4 and TRBJ2-5; the match to TRBD1 covers 11 bases. This receptor was identified in a female donor at least 60 years old with stage II lung adenocarcinoma. Material: peripheral blood mononuclear cells, obtained before any cancer treatment. The CDR3 here is CASSFGDRGSQETQYF. Written as DNA, the CDR3 is TGTGCCAGCAGCTTTGGGGACAGGGGGTCCCAAGAGACCCAGTACTTC.